This T cell receptor beta chain comes out of a study of low-dose radiotherapy and immunotherapy resistance in tumors. Study in general: Across 26 weeks, 13 Gy in total went to Cohort 2, delivered as 1 Gy per fraction every two weeks. Both drugs were delivered intravenously to patients (nivolumab 240 mg every two weeks and ipilimumab 1 mg/kg every six weeks).

The germline V gene has CDR1 SQVTM and CDR2 ANQGSEA. CDR3 length: 14 amino acids. Time point indicated: before trial treatment. Eligibility required advanced solid tumors lacking tumor-infiltrating lymphocytes. This clonotype was seen at least ten times. cDNA synthesis used a TRAV/TRBV-specific primer set for both chains. TCRs underwent roughly 19 PCR cycles of amplification with a constant-region primer and V-primer adapter. Isolated mRNA was amplified by in vitro transcription. TCRdb re-derived calls from the reads in MiXCR, one entry per CDR3 protein. The table has tens of thousands of distinct CDR3 sequences, 25% seen once.

The receptor comes from a male donor with prostate cancer. The source was PBMCs, collected before treatment. The chain carries TRBV29-1 and TRBJ2-2; 8 positions agree with TRBD1. As DNA, the CDR3 is TGCATCGGGTCAGGGACAGGGAACACCGGGGAGCTGTTTTTT. Residues: CIGSGTGNTGELFF.